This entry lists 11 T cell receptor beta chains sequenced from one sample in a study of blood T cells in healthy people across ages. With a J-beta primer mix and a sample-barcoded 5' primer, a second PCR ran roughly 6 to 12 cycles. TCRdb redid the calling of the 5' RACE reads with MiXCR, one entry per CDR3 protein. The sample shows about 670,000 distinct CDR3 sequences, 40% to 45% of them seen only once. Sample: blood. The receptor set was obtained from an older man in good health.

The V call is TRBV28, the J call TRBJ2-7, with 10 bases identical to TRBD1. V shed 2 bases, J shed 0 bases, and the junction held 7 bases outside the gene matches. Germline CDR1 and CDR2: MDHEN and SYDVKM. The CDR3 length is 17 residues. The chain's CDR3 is CASSLGTGAQPSYEQYF. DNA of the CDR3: TGTGCCAGCAGTTTAGGGACAGGGGCTCAGCCCTCCTACGAGCAGTACTTC.

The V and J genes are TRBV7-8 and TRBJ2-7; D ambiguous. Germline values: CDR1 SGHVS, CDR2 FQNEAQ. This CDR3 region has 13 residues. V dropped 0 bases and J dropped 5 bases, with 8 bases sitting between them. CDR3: CASSLAQQNEQYF. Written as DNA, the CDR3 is TGTGCCAGCAGCTTAGCGCAGCAGAACGAGCAGTACTTC.

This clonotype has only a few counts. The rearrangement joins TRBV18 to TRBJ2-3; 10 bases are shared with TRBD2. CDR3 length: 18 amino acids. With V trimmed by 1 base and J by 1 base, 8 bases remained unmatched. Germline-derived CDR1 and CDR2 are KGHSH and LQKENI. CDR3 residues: CASSPLPPGTSGTDTQYF. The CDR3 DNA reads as TGTGCCAGCTCACCACTTCCCCCAGGGACTAGCGGCACAGATACGCAGTATTTT.

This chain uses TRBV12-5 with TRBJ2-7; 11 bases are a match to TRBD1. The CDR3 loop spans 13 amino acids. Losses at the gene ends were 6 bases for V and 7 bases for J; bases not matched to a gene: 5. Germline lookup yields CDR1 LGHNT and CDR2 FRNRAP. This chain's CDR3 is CASGIGQGAEQYF. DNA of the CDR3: TGTGCTAGTGGGATTGGACAGGGGGCAGAGCAGTACTTC.

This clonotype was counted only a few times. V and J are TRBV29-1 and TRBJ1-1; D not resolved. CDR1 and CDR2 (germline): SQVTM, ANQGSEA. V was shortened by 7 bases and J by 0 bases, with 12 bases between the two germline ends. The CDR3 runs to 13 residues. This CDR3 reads CSGVPALNTEAFF. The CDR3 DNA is TGCAGCGGCGTTCCAGCGTTGAACACTGAAGCTTTCTTT.

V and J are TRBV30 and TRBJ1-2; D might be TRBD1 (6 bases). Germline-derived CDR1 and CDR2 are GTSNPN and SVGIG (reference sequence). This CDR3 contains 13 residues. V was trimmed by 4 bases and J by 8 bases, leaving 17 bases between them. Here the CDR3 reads CAWIPGAGNGYTF. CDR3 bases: TGTGCCTGGATCCCAGGGGCAGGGAACGGCTACACCTTC.

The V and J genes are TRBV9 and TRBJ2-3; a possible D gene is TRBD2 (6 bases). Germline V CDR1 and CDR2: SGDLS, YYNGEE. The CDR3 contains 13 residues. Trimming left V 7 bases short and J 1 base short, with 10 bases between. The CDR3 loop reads CASGGGGTDTQYF. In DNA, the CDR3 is TGTGCCAGCGGTGGAGGGGGCACAGATACGCAGTATTTT.

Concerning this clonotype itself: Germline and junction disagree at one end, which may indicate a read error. Written as DNA, the CDR3 is TGTGCTAGCAGCTTTTCGACGATCCAAGAGACCCAGTACTTC. Protein: CASSFSTIQETQYF. V and J are TRBV7-7 and TRBJ2-5, with D unclear. The CDR3 has 14 residues. CDR1 and CDR2 (germline): SSHAT, FNYEAQ (reference sequence).

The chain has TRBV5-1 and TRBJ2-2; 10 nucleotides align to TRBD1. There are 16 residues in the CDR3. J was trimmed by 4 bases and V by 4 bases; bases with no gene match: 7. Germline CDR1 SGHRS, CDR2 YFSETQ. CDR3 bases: TGCGCCAGCAGCCTCCTGACAGGGGGCGGCACCGGGGAGCTGTTTTTT. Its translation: CASSLLTGGGTGELFF.

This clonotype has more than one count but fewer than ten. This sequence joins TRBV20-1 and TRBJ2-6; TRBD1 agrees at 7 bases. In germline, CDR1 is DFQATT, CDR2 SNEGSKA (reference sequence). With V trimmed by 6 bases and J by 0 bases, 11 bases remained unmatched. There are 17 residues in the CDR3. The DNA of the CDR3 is TGCAGTGCCCAGATTCGGGACAGAGACTCTGGGGCCAACGTCCTGACTTTC. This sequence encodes CSAQIRDRDSGANVLTF.

This CDR3 reads CASSRSPRDDYGYTF. CDR3 coding DNA: TGTGCCAGCAGCCGCTCGCCCAGGGACGACTATGGCTACACCTTC. The chain joins TRBV4-2 to TRBJ1-2; maybe TRBD1 (5 bases). Germline V gene data show CDR1 as LGHNA and CDR2 as YNFKEQ. The CDR3 sequence is 15 residues long. The V end lost 4 bases, the J end lost 3 bases, and 15 bases lay between the germline ends.